The text below deals with one T cell receptor beta chain. Its antigen is still unknown. CDR1 and CDR2 from the germline V gene are LNHDA and SQIVND (reference sequence). The V end lost 5 bases, the J end lost 0 bases, and 17 bases lay between the germline ends. The CDR3 length is 16 residues. These data originate in a study of chemoradiotherapy in HPV16-positive cancers. The assay was immunoSEQ multiplex PCR, and TCRdb's table has in-frame clones only and misses some. The sample carries about 27,000 clones, 93% recorded once. Overall study results and limits: Better recurrence-free survival went with HPV-responsive T-cell expansion in HPV16-positive patients. Non-HPV-specific T cells did not expand in tumors during treatment, whereas candidate HPV-specific clones and E7-related motifs did.

This sample comprised blood, obtained from a patient who underwent chemoradiotherapy. The chain couples TRBV19 to TRBJ2-7; either TRBD1 or TRBD2 may supply D (5 bases each). The receptor was isolated from a human donor with HPV-associated anogenital cancer. CDR3 protein: CASSDGAARSSYEQYF. Here the CDR3 DNA reads TGTGCCAGTAGTGACGGGGCGGCGAGGAGCTCCTACGAGCAGTACTTC.